This T cell receptor (beta chain) was sequenced during a study of OX40 agonist ivuxolimab in advanced cancers. Study results and limitations: Clonal expansion was seen in CD4+ and CD8+ blood T cells by week 6 at 0.1 to 3.0 mg/kg.

Clones were read by immunoSEQ multiplex PCR, and TCRdb kept only the in-frame ones, dropping some. The sample yields tens of thousands of clones, approximately 86% seen once. Concerning this clone: Antigen unknown.

V shed 2 bases and J shed 1 base, with 7 bases lying between them. CDR3 size: 14 residues. Germline loops: CDR1 SGHKS, CDR2 YYEKEE (reference sequence). The material sequenced was CD4+ or CD8+ T cells sorted from blood, taken in a trial of the OX40 agonist ivuxolimab. This clonotype originated in an adult with an advanced solid tumor such as melanoma, head and neck, liver or kidney cancer. The genes are TRBV5-5 and TRBJ1-5, with D unresolved. The CDR3 bases are TGTGCCAGCAGCTTCGGGCAAAGCAATCAGCCCCAGCATTTT. The encoded protein is CASSFGQSNQPQHF.